This TCR beta chain was retrieved from a study of blood T cell repertoires in COVID-19. The CDR3 spans 15 residues. Germline CDR1 and CDR2: LGHNT and FRNRAP. V was pared by 6 bases and J by 0 bases, with 5 bases of the junction left unmatched. Sequencing used immunoSEQ multiplex PCR; TCRdb keeps in-frame clones, though not all of them. This table has 13,000 or so clones, under 80% appearing once. As regards this clone: The same CDR3 arises from other DNA sequences in this sample as well.

The V and J genes are TRBV12-5 and TRBJ2-1; 7 bases agree with TRBD1. This clonotype was obtained from a human donor in a cohort sampled during active COVID-19. Material for sequencing was peripheral blood. The CDR3, as DNA: TGTGCTAGTGGCCCGGGACAGAGCTCCTACAATGAGCAGTTCTTC. Its translation: CASGPGQSSYNEQFF.